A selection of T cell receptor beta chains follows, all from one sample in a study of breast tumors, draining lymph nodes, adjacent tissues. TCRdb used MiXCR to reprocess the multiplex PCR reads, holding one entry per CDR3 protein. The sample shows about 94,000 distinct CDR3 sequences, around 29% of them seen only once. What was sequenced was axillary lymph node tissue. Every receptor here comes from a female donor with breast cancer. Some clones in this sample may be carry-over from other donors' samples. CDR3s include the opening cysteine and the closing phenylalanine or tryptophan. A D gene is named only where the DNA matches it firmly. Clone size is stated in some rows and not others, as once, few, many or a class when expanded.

CDR3 protein: CASGGHYGYTF; CDR3 DNA: TGTGCCAGCGGCGGACACTATGGCTACACCTTC; D gene: -; J gene: TRBJ1-2; V gene: TRBV19; CDR3 length: 11; clone size: many
CDR3 protein: CASTPGTGDTDTQYF; CDR3 DNA: TGCGCCAGCACCCCTGGGACAGGGGACACAGATACGCAGTATTTT; D gene: TRBD1; J gene: TRBJ2-3; V gene: TRBV10-1; CDR3 length: 15; clone size: few
CDR3 protein: CASMELAGGEQYF; CDR3 DNA: TGTGCCAGCATGGAACTAGCGGGGGGCGAGCAGTACTTC; D gene: TRBD2; J gene: TRBJ2-7; V gene: TRBV6-1; CDR3 length: 13; clone size: many
CDR3 protein: CASSSPRHLYEQYF; CDR3 DNA: TGTGCCAGCAGTTCCCCTAGGCATCTCTACGAGCAGTACTTC; D gene: -; J gene: TRBJ2-7; V gene: TRBV27; CDR3 length: 14; clone size: many
CDR3 protein: CASSQVDRGQGPLTQYF; CDR3 DNA: TGCGCCAGCAGCCAGGTGGACCGAGGACAGGGTCCTTTGACCCAGTACTTC; D gene: TRBD1; J gene: TRBJ2-5; V gene: TRBV4-1; CDR3 length: 17; clone size: many
CDR3 protein: CASRTGQGFREQYF; CDR3 DNA: TGTGCCAGCAGAACGGGACAGGGATTCCGCGAGCAGTACTTC; D gene: TRBD1; J gene: TRBJ2-7; V gene: TRBV6-2/TRBV6-3; CDR3 length: 14; clone size: -
CDR3 protein: CASSLRSRGAGSGGNEQFF; CDR3 DNA: TGTGCCAGCAGCTTAAGGTCCCGTGGGGCGGGGAGCGGGGGCAATGAGCAGTTCTTC; D gene: TRBD2; J gene: TRBJ2-1; V gene: TRBV5-5; CDR3 length: 19; clone size: few
CDR3 protein: CARERLDRENEQFF; CDR3 DNA: TGTGCTAGAGAAAGGTTGGACAGGGAAAATGAGCAGTTCTTC; D gene: TRBD1; J gene: TRBJ2-1; V gene: TRBV9; CDR3 length: 14; clone size: -
CDR3 protein: CALSGTDRGANQPRHF; CDR3 DNA: TGTGCCCTCAGTGGAACGGACAGGGGGGCCAATCAGCCCCGGCATTTT; D gene: TRBD1; J gene: TRBJ1-5; V gene: TRBV10-3; CDR3 length: 16; clone size: -
CDR3 protein: CAISERAGANYGYTF; CDR3 DNA: TGTGCCATCAGTGAGCGGGCAGGAGCGAACTATGGCTACACCTTC; D gene: -; J gene: TRBJ1-2; V gene: TRBV10-3; CDR3 length: 15; clone size: few
CDR3 protein: CASSITQGLAGAYEQYF; CDR3 DNA: TGTGCCAGTAGTATAACCCAGGGACTAGCGGGGGCCTACGAGCAGTACTTC; D gene: TRBD2; J gene: TRBJ2-7; V gene: TRBV19; CDR3 length: 17; clone size: many
CDR3 protein: CASSTYSQPQHF; CDR3 DNA: TGCGCCAGCAGCACATATAGTCAGCCCCAGCATTTT; D gene: -; J gene: TRBJ1-5; V gene: TRBV7-9; CDR3 length: 12; clone size: -
CDR3 protein: CASSVAGAYEQYFGPGTIYF; CDR3 DNA: -; D gene: -; J gene: TRBJ1-3; V gene: TRBV25-1; CDR3 length: 20; clone size: -
CDR3 protein: CASSHSTSGRTNEQFF; CDR3 DNA: TGTGCCAGCAGTCACTCGACAAGCGGGAGGACCAATGAGCAGTTCTTC; D gene: TRBD2; J gene: TRBJ2-1; V gene: TRBV6-5; CDR3 length: 16; clone size: many
CDR3 protein: CASSDRGEVTEAFF; CDR3 DNA: TGCGCCAGCAGTGATAGGGGCGAGGTCACTGAAGCTTTCTTT; D gene: -; J gene: TRBJ1-1; V gene: TRBV10-2; CDR3 length: 14; clone size: few
CDR3 protein: CACLIFDGVAGNTIYF; CDR3 DNA: TGTGCCTGCCTAATATTTGACGGAGTTGCTGGAAACACCATATATTTT; D gene: -; J gene: TRBJ1-3; V gene: TRBV30; CDR3 length: 16; clone size: many
CDR3 protein: CASSRDGASTDTQYF; CDR3 DNA: TGTGCCAGCAGCCGGGACGGCGCTAGCACAGATACGCAGTATTTT; D gene: -; J gene: TRBJ2-3; V gene: TRBV11-3; CDR3 length: 15; clone size: many
CDR3 protein: CASSHAGGVGADTQYF; CDR3 DNA: TGTGCCAGCAGTCACGCGGGCGGGGTAGGTGCAGATACGCAGTATTTT; D gene: -; J gene: TRBJ2-3; V gene: TRBV6-2/TRBV6-3; CDR3 length: 16; clone size: -
CDR3 protein: CASSQGRDYGYTF; CDR3 DNA: TGTGCCAGCAGCCAAGGAAGGGACTATGGCTACACCTTC; D gene: -; J gene: TRBJ1-2; V gene: TRBV14; CDR3 length: 13; clone size: many
CDR3 protein: CSARRGQMNTEAFF; CDR3 DNA: TGCAGTGCTAGGAGGGGGCAGATGAACACTGAAGCTTTCTTT; D gene: TRBD1; J gene: TRBJ1-1; V gene: TRBV20-1; CDR3 length: 14; clone size: many
CDR3 protein: CASSSGTGDGYTF; CDR3 DNA: TGTGCCAGCAGCTCGGGGACAGGGGATGGCTACACCTTC; D gene: TRBD1; J gene: TRBJ1-2; V gene: TRBV7-2; CDR3 length: 13; clone size: -
CDR3 protein: CAWSGTAEQYF; CDR3 DNA: TGTGCCTGGAGCGGGACGGCCGAGCAGTACTTC; D gene: -; J gene: TRBJ2-7; V gene: TRBV30; CDR3 length: 11; clone size: many
CDR3 protein: CSAGARGETQYF; CDR3 DNA: TGCAGTGCCGGGGCGAGGGGAGAGACCCAGTACTTC; D gene: -; J gene: TRBJ2-5; V gene: TRBV20-1; CDR3 length: 12; clone size: once
CDR3 protein: CASSDGLGQPQHF; CDR3 DNA: TGTGCCAGCAGTGATGGGTTAGGACAGCCCCAGCACTTT; D gene: -; J gene: TRBJ1-5; V gene: TRBV6-4; CDR3 length: 13; clone size: -
CDR3 protein: CASSRAGTGALEQYF; CDR3 DNA: TGTGCCAGCTCACGGGCCGGGACAGGGGCCCTCGAGCAGTACTTC; D gene: TRBD1; J gene: TRBJ2-7; V gene: TRBV18; CDR3 length: 15; clone size: many
CDR3 protein: CASSLVPVGGNQPQHF; CDR3 DNA: TGTGCCAGCAGCTTAGTCCCCGTGGGGGGCAATCAGCCCCAGCATTTT; D gene: -; J gene: TRBJ1-5; V gene: TRBV7-2; CDR3 length: 16; clone size: many
CDR3 protein: CATSIPGQSSEKLFF; CDR3 DNA: TGTGCCACCAGCATCCCGGGACAAAGTAGTGAAAAACTGTTTTTT; D gene: -; J gene: TRBJ1-4; V gene: TRBV15; CDR3 length: 15; clone size: many
CDR3 protein: CASTTSGRSYEQYF; CDR3 DNA: TGTGCCTCAACTACTAGCGGGAGATCATACGAGCAGTACTTC; D gene: TRBD2; J gene: TRBJ2-7; V gene: TRBV30; CDR3 length: 14; clone size: many
CDR3 protein: CASSLVGFPGELLF; CDR3 DNA: TGTGCCAGCAGTTTAGTTGGCTTCCCCGGGGAGCTGTTGTTT; D gene: -; J gene: TRBJ2-2; V gene: TRBV12-3/TRBV12-4; CDR3 length: 14; clone size: -
CDR3 protein: CSARDFAETVRADTQYF; CDR3 DNA: TGCAGTGCTAGAGATTTTGCCGAGACAGTAAGAGCAGATACGCAGTATTTT; D gene: -; J gene: TRBJ2-3; V gene: TRBV20-1; CDR3 length: 17; clone size: many
CDR3 protein: CASSPTGRVGKNIQYF; CDR3 DNA: TGTGCCAGTAGCCCGACAGGGAGAGTTGGCAAAAACATTCAGTACTTC; D gene: TRBD1; J gene: TRBJ2-4; V gene: TRBV19; CDR3 length: 16; clone size: many
CDR3 protein: CASSLYRTSGIDEQFF; CDR3 DNA: TGTGCCAGCAGCTTGTATAGGACTAGCGGGATCGATGAGCAGTTCTTC; D gene: TRBD2; J gene: TRBJ2-1; V gene: TRBV5-6; CDR3 length: 16; clone size: many
CDR3 protein: CASSRGEEENEQLF; CDR3 DNA: TGTGCCAGCAGCCGGGGGGAGGAGGAAAATGAGCAGCTCTTC; D gene: TRBD2; J gene: TRBJ2-1; V gene: TRBV27; CDR3 length: 14; clone size: few
CDR3 protein: CASSLAQLAGGQYF; CDR3 DNA: TGTGCCAGCAGCCTAGCCCAACTAGCGGGAGGGCAGTACTTC; D gene: TRBD2; J gene: TRBJ2-7; V gene: TRBV7-9; CDR3 length: 14; clone size: many
CDR3 protein: CASSRRLGTSYEQYF; CDR3 DNA: TGTGCCAGCAGCCGACGTTTGGGTACCTCCTACGAGCAGTACTTC; D gene: -; J gene: TRBJ2-7; V gene: TRBV11-1; CDR3 length: 15; clone size: many
CDR3 protein: CASSQVATGGDYGYTF; CDR3 DNA: TGTGCCAGCAGCCAAGTCGCGACAGGGGGCGACTATGGCTACACCTTC; D gene: TRBD1; J gene: TRBJ1-2; V gene: TRBV14; CDR3 length: 16; clone size: many
CDR3 protein: CASRLRGGVYNEQFF; CDR3 DNA: TGTGCCAGCAGACTGCGGGGTGGGGTATACAATGAGCAGTTCTTC; D gene: -; J gene: TRBJ2-1; V gene: TRBV11-3; CDR3 length: 15; clone size: many
CDR3 protein: CASSLSLAGVSEQFF; CDR3 DNA: TGTGCCAGCAGCTTGTCCCTAGCGGGAGTTAGTGAGCAGTTCTTC; D gene: TRBD2; J gene: TRBJ2-1; V gene: TRBV7-2; CDR3 length: 15; clone size: many
CDR3 protein: CASRQGMGSNQPQHF; CDR3 DNA: TGCGCCAGCCGTCAGGGGATGGGTAGCAATCAGCCCCAGCATTTT; D gene: -; J gene: TRBJ1-5; V gene: TRBV10-2; CDR3 length: 15; clone size: -
CDR3 protein: CASSLGLGRSQETQYF; CDR3 DNA: TGTGCCAGCAGCTTAGGGTTGGGGCGGTCCCAAGAGACCCAGTACTTC; D gene: -; J gene: TRBJ2-5; V gene: TRBV11-2; CDR3 length: 16; clone size: many
CDR3 protein: CSVENVRGYTF; CDR3 DNA: TGCAGCGTTGAGAATGTGAGGGGCTACACCTTC; D gene: -; J gene: TRBJ1-2; V gene: TRBV29-1; CDR3 length: 11; clone size: many
CDR3 protein: CASSPAGTGTYGYTF; CDR3 DNA: TGTGCCAGCTCACCAGCCGGGACAGGGACGTATGGCTACACCTTC; D gene: TRBD1; J gene: TRBJ1-2; V gene: TRBV18; CDR3 length: 15; clone size: -
CDR3 protein: CARSHGQGLSYGYTF; CDR3 DNA: TGTGCCCGCAGCCACGGACAGGGATTGAGCTATGGCTACACCTTC; D gene: TRBD1; J gene: TRBJ1-2; V gene: TRBV12-3/TRBV12-4; CDR3 length: 15; clone size: -
CDR3 protein: CSARVSGGDKAFF; CDR3 DNA: TGCAGTGCTAGAGTGTCGGGAGGGGATAAAGCTTTCTTT; D gene: -; J gene: TRBJ1-1; V gene: TRBV20-1; CDR3 length: 13; clone size: many
CDR3 protein: CASSRNQPQHF; CDR3 DNA: TGTGCCAGCAGCCGCAATCAGCCCCAGCATTTT; D gene: -; J gene: TRBJ1-5; V gene: TRBV7-9; CDR3 length: 11; clone size: once
CDR3 protein: CASSLDRDYGYTF; CDR3 DNA: TGTGCCAGCTCACTGGATCGGGACTATGGCTACACCTTC; D gene: -; J gene: TRBJ1-2; V gene: TRBV27; CDR3 length: 13; clone size: many
CDR3 protein: CASSQGATYNEQFF; CDR3 DNA: TGCGCCAGCAGCCAAGGGGCGACCTACAATGAGCAGTTCTTC; D gene: -; J gene: TRBJ2-1; V gene: TRBV4-1; CDR3 length: 14; clone size: many
CDR3 protein: CASSFQGRPPPHF; CDR3 DNA: TGTGCCAGCAGCTTCCAGGGAAGACCACCCCCCCACTTT; D gene: -; J gene: TRBJ1-6; V gene: TRBV7-9; CDR3 length: 13; clone size: -
CDR3 protein: CASRPTGGQETQYF; CDR3 DNA: TGTGCCAGCAGACCGACAGGGGGGCAAGAGACCCAGTACTTC; D gene: TRBD1; J gene: TRBJ2-5; V gene: TRBV6-1; CDR3 length: 14; clone size: many
CDR3 protein: CASSLTAGRGSDTQYF; CDR3 DNA: TGTGCCAGCAGCTTAACGGCGGGAAGGGGCTCAGATACGCAGTATTTT; D gene: -; J gene: TRBJ2-3; V gene: TRBV7-9; CDR3 length: 16; clone size: -
CDR3 protein: CSVDQRETQYF; CDR3 DNA: TGCAGCGTTGATCAAAGAGAGACCCAGTACTTC; D gene: -; J gene: TRBJ2-5; V gene: TRBV29-1; CDR3 length: 11; clone size: many
CDR3 protein: CASSRSSYEQYF; CDR3 DNA: TGTGCCAGCAGTAGGAGCTCCTACGAGCAGTACTTC; D gene: -; J gene: TRBJ2-7; V gene: TRBV6-6; CDR3 length: 12; clone size: many
CDR3 protein: CSALPPGGSHEQYF; CDR3 DNA: TGCAGTGCCCTGCCCCCGGGAGGTAGCCACGAGCAGTACTTC; D gene: TRBD2; J gene: TRBJ2-7; V gene: TRBV20-1; CDR3 length: 14; clone size: many
CDR3 protein: CAISGDRLAGDVNEQFF; CDR3 DNA: TGTGCCATCAGTGGAGATAGGTTAGCGGGAGATGTTAATGAGCAGTTCTTC; D gene: TRBD2; J gene: TRBJ2-1; V gene: TRBV10-3; CDR3 length: 17; clone size: many
CDR3 protein: CASSLVFSLYNSPLHF; CDR3 DNA: TGTGCCAGCAGCCTAGTCTTCTCTCTATATAATTCACCCCTCCACTTT; D gene: -; J gene: TRBJ1-6; V gene: TRBV7-2; CDR3 length: 16; clone size: many
CDR3 protein: CASSVSIDPGTDYGYTF; CDR3 DNA: TGTGCCAGCAGCGTCTCTATAGACCCCGGGACGGACTATGGCTACACCTTC; D gene: -; J gene: TRBJ1-2; V gene: TRBV2; CDR3 length: 17; clone size: many
CDR3 protein: CASSANRGTYQETQYF; CDR3 DNA: TGTGCCAGCAGCGCAAACAGGGGGACCTACCAAGAGACCCAGTACTTC; D gene: TRBD1; J gene: TRBJ2-5; V gene: TRBV7-8; CDR3 length: 16; clone size: many
CDR3 protein: CATSRGSEETQYF; CDR3 DNA: TGTGCCACCAGCAGAGGTTCCGAGGAGACCCAGTACTTC; D gene: -; J gene: TRBJ2-5; V gene: TRBV15; CDR3 length: 13; clone size: many
CDR3 protein: CASSPEGSGRETQYF; CDR3 DNA: TGCGCCAGCAGCCCGGAGGGTAGCGGGAGGGAGACCCAGTACTTC; D gene: TRBD2; J gene: TRBJ2-5; V gene: TRBV4-1; CDR3 length: 15; clone size: many
CDR3 protein: CASSPQGTRINEQFF; CDR3 DNA: TGTGCCAGCAGTCCCCAAGGGACTAGGATCAATGAGCAGTTCTTC; D gene: TRBD2; J gene: TRBJ2-1; V gene: TRBV12-3/TRBV12-4; CDR3 length: 15; clone size: many